The present TCR beta chain was sequenced within a study of T cells after yellow fever vaccination (dated by TCRdb to between 2019 and 2020). With respect to the entire study: Libraries from fractions with low cell numbers were prepared with the SMART-Seq v4 Ultra Low Input RNA kit. Bulk TCR alpha and beta repertoires were sequenced longitudinally to track T-cell clones before and after primary and booster YFV17D yellow fever vaccination. Two healthy male donors, one aged 18 to 30 and one aged 30 to 40 years, made up the cohort. Blood samples were taken at several timepoints before and after primary and secondary immunization, and bulk PBMC replicates and cell subsets were isolated. The paper's findings and limits, for the study overall: A small fraction of clonotypes showed up in both the CD4 and CD8 compartments, probably as a result of convergent recombination. Because only a couple of donors were included in the study, the extent to which the findings can be generalized is limited. The secondary T-cell response was found to be weaker but faster than the primary response, with a peak reached on day 5 rather than on day 15. Most clones expanded after primary vaccination (around 97% of CD4 and roughly 90% of CD8) were re-detected after the booster, suggesting that broad memory maintenance occurred. Computational filtering was needed because FACS-sorted repertoires could contain abundant contaminating clonotypes from the bulk population.

TCR cDNA was made using 5'RACE template switching, a step that added a universal primer site and unique molecular identifiers. Priming for cDNA synthesis came from both the TCR alpha and TCR beta constant segments. Library amplification used two PCR steps, and the second PCR step added sample barcodes and sequencing adapters. Libraries were sequenced on Illumina HiSeq 2500 (2x100 bp) or NovaSeq (2x150 bp). On the study's bioinformatics: Reads were demultiplexed and collapsed into UMI consensus sequences with MIGEC, and V(D)J alignment was performed with MiXCR. Using edgeR on replicate PBMC samples, clonotypes were called vaccine-responding if FDR was below 0.01 and the log2 fold change was above 5 up to day 15. Each bulk clonotype was labeled CD4 or CD8 based on which sequenced repertoire, CD4 or CD8, contained the clonotype at higher abundance. TCRdb trimmed public reads at Q25 via fastp, called clones via MiXCR and kept in-frame beta chains. Identical CDR3 protein sequences are pooled into one entry, listed with their most common genes and DNA. Here the V and J calls rest on TCRdb's processing, not on the authors' analysis. For this sample there are more than 90,000 distinct CDR3 sequences; around 8.6% appear just once. Less than 30% of the sample is in the top ten clones.

A word on this clonotype: The specificity of this receptor is unknown. No base-level quality is on record; no much larger clone is a single base apart.

The CDR3 runs 15 amino acids, cysteine and phenylalanine included. Only CDR3 DNA is held: 45 bases, read in frame from base 1. The germline V gene (reference sequence) supplies CDR1 MNHEY and CDR2 SMNVEV. This specimen's treatment or condition label, per the study, means: live attenuated yellow fever vaccine strain. PBMCs were isolated from peripheral blood using a standard Ficoll-Paque protocol. Dynabeads CD4 and CD8 positive selection kits were used to isolate CD4 and CD8 T-cell fractions. RNA was extracted with TriZol from bulk PBMCs, CD4 and CD8 fractions, and dextramer-positive and dextramer-negative fractions.

This receptor was obtained from a man aged 25-45 years who received the YFV17D yellow fever vaccine. In this chain, TRBV27 is recombined with TRBJ2-2; TRBD1 agrees with 7 junctional bases. This specimen was CD8+ T cells sorted from PBMCs, taken 45 days after the yellow fever booster vaccination. The DNA sequence is given as TGTGCGAGCCAGGCTAGGGACAGAGACACCGGGGAGCTGTTTTTT. The resulting protein is CASQARDRDTGELFF.